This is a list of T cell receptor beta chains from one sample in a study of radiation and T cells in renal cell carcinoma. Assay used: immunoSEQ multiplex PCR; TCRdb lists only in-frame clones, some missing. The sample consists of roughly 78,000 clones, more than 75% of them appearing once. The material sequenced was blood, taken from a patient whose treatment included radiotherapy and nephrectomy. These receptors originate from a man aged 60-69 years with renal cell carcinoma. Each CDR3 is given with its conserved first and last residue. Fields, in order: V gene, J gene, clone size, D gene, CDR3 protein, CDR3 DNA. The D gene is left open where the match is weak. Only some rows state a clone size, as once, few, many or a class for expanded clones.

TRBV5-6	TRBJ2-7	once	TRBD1	CASSLVGQGAYEQYF	TGTGCCAGCAGCCTTGTCGGACAGGGAGCCTACGAGCAGTACTTC
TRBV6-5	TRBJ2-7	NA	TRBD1	CASSLNGQGSYEQYF	TGTGCCAGCAGCTTAAACGGACAGGGAAGCTACGAGCAGTACTTC
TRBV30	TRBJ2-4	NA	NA	CAWSLEGKNIQYF	TGTGCCTGGAGTTTGGAAGGCAAAAACATTCAGTACTTC
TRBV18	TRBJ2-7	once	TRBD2	CASSPPSGGTYEQYF	TGTGCCAGCTCACCTCCTAGCGGGGGCACCTACGAGCAGTACTTC
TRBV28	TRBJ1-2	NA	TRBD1	CASSSYDRVLNYGYTF	TGTGCCAGCAGTTCCTATGACAGGGTGTTAAACTATGGCTACACCTTC
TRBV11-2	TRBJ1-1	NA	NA	CASSPPGRGNTEAFF	TGTGCCAGCAGCCCCCCAGGTCGGGGGAACACTGAAGCTTTCTTT
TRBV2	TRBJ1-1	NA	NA	CASSEGHAMNTEAFF	TGTGCCAGCAGTGAAGGACACGCCATGAACACTGAGGCTTTCTTT
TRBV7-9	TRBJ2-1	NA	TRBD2	CASTVGGGRALDEQFF	TGTGCCAGCACCGTAGGGGGCGGGAGGGCCCTGGATGAGCAGTTCTTC
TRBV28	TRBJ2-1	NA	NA	CATRGSASVEQFF	TGTGCCACTAGGGGTTCAGCGAGCGTTGAGCAGTTCTTC
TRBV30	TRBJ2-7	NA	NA	CAWSAGWGRTYEQYF	TGTGCCTGGAGTGCAGGTTGGGGGCGGACTTACGAGCAGTACTTC
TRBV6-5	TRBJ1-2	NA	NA	CASRETGSGGGYTF	TGTGCCAGCAGGGAAACAGGGTCCGGGGGTGGCTACACCTTC
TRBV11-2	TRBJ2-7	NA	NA	CASSLPSPEQYF	TGTGCCAGCAGCCTGCCGAGCCCGGAGCAGTACTTC
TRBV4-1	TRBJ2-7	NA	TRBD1	CASSHSGQGDYEQYF	TGCGCCAGCAGCCACTCCGGACAGGGTGATTACGAGCAGTACTTC
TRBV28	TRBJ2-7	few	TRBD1	CASRSFRGQGRTYEQYF	TGTGCCAGCAGATCCTTCCGAGGACAGGGAAGAACCTACGAGCAGTACTTC
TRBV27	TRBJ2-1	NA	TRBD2	CASSFPGTSGRVGSEQFF	TGTGCCAGCAGTTTTCCAGGGACTAGCGGGAGGGTAGGTTCGGAGCAGTTCTTC
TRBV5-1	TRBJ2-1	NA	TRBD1	CASSSGQGIYNEQFF	TGCGCCAGCAGCTCGGGACAGGGCATCTACAATGAGCAGTTCTTC
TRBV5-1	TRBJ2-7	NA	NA	CASSWSGDPYEQYF	TGCGCCAGCAGCTGGTCGGGCGACCCTTACGAGCAGTACTTC
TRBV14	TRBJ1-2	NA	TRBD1	CASSQGTGSYGYTF	TGTGCCAGCAGCCAAGGGACAGGGTCTTATGGCTACACCTTC
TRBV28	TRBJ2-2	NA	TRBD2	CASSTIKLAENTGELFF	TGTGCCAGCAGTACAATAAAACTAGCGGAGAACACCGGGGAGCTGTTTTTT
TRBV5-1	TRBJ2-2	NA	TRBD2	CASSLAASGGELFF	TGCGCCAGCAGCTTGGCAGCTAGCGGCGGGGAGCTGTTTTTT
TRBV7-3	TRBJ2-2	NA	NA	CASSARQWGTGELFF	TGTGCCAGCAGCGCGAGACAGTGGGGCACCGGGGAGCTGTTTTTT
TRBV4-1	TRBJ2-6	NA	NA	CASEGREGTSGANVLTF	TGCGCCAGCGAGGGTAGAGAGGGGACCTCTGGGGCCAACGTCCTGACTTTC
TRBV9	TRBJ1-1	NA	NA	CASSVGAGSNTEAFF	TGTGCCAGCAGCGTAGGTGCGGGGAGCAACACTGAAGCTTTCTTT
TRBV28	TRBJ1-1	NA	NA	CASRNRLGRNTEAFF	TGTGCCAGCAGGAATCGGCTAGGGCGAAACACTGAAGCTTTCTTT
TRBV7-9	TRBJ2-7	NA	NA	CASSLTYEQYF	TGTGCCAGCAGCTTAACATACGAGCAGTACTTC
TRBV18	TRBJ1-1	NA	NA	CASSPQNTEHTEAFF	TGTGCCAGCTCACCACAGAATACGGAGCACACTGAAGCTTTCTTT
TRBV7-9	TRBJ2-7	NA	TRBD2	CASSSGTSGPWGEQYF	TGTGCCAGCAGCTCCGGGACTAGCGGGCCCTGGGGCGAGCAGTACTTC
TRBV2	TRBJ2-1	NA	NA	CASSGGGIGAYEQFF	TGTGCCAGCAGTGGTGGGGGGATTGGGGCTTATGAGCAGTTCTTC
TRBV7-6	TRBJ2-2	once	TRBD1	CASSFSTGTTGELFF	TGTGCCAGCAGCTTCTCGACAGGGACCACCGGGGAGCTGTTTTTT
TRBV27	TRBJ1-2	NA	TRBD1	CASSYDRGNGYTF	TGTGCCAGCAGTTACGACAGGGGAAATGGCTACACCTTC
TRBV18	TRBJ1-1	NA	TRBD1	CVSSPGTGGGEAFF	TGTGTCAGCTCACCAGGAACAGGGGGCGGTGAAGCTTTCTTT
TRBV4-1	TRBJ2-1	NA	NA	CASSQEGLEYNEQFF	TGCGCCAGCAGCCAAGAGGGGTTAGAATACAATGAGCAGTTCTTC
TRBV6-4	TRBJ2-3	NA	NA	CASMWRSPSTDTQYF	TGTGCCAGCATGTGGCGTAGCCCTAGCACAGATACGCAGTATTTT
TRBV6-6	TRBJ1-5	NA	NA	CASSQQYSNQPQHF	TGTGCCAGCAGTCAACAGTATAGCAATCAGCCCCAGCATTTT
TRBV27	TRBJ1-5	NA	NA	CASSTPKYQPQHF	TGTGCCAGCAGTACCCCTAAATATCAGCCCCAGCATTTT
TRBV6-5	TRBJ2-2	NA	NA	CASSYGGGATGELFF	TGTGCCAGCAGTTACGGTGGGGGCGCCACCGGGGAGCTGTTTTTT
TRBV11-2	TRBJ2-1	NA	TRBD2	CASSKVSGRAYNEQFF	TGTGCCAGCAGCAAAGTTAGCGGGAGGGCCTACAATGAGCAGTTCTTC
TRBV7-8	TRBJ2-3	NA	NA	CASIGMSTDTQYF	TGTGCCAGCATCGGCATGAGCACAGATACGCAGTATTTT
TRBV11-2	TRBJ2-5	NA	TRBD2	CASSFGTSVETQYF	TGTGCCAGCAGCTTCGGGACTAGCGTTGAGACCCAGTACTTC
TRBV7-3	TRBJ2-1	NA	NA	CASSLTPQGGEQFF	TGTGCCAGCAGCTTAACGCCCCAAGGTGGCGAGCAGTTCTTC
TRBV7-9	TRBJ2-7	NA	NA	CASSLEGFEQYF	TGTGCCAGCAGCTTAGAAGGGTTCGAGCAGTACTTC
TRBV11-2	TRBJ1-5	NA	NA	CASSLGRHSNQPQHF	TGTGCCAGCAGCTTAGGTCGACATAGCAATCAGCCCCAGCATTTT
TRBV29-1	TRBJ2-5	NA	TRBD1	CSVDPTGQETQYF	TGCAGCGTAGACCCGACAGGGCAAGAGACCCAGTACTTC
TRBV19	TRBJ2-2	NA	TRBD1	CASSIIQGARTGELFF	TGTGCCAGTAGTATTATACAGGGGGCGCGCACCGGGGAGCTGTTTTTT
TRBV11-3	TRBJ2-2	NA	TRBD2	CASSPLAGENTGELFF	TGTGCCAGCAGCCCACTAGCGGGAGAGAACACCGGGGAGCTGTTTTTT
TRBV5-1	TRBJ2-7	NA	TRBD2	CASSREGPSSYEQYF	TGCGCCAGCAGCAGGGAGGGGCCCAGCTCCTACGAGCAGTACTTC
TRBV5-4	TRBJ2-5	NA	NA	CASSWDSSQETQYF	TGTGCCAGCAGCTGGGACTCCTCCCAAGAGACCCAGTACTTC
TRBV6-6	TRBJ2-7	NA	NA	CASSYGPTYEQYF	TGTGCCAGCAGTTACGGGCCGACCTACGAGCAGTACTTC
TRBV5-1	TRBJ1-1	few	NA	CASSVDFWNTEAFF	TGCGCCAGCAGCGTGGACTTCTGGAACACTGAAGCTTTCTTT
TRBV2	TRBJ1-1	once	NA	CASSEGVTVRRGAFF	TGTGCCAGCAGTGAAGGAGTTACGGTCCGCCGGGGAGCTTTCTTT
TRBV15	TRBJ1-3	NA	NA	CATRGFPGNTIYF	TGTGCCACCAGGGGTTTCCCTGGAAACACCATATATTTT
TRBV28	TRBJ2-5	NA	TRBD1	CASSSPGQLWETQYF	TGTGCCAGCAGCTCGCCGGGACAGTTGTGGGAGACCCAGTACTTC
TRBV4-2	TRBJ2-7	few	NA	CASSQGGSAYEQYF	TGTGCCAGCAGCCAGGGGGGATCGGCCTACGAGCAGTACTTC
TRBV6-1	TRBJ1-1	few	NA	CASSEVQGTEAFF	TGTGCCAGCAGTGAAGTCCAGGGGACTGAAGCTTTCTTT
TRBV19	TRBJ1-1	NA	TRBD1	CASSIGQGATEAFF	TGTGCCAGTAGTATTGGACAGGGTGCCACTGAAGCTTTCTTT
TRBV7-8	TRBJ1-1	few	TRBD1	CASTASYRTGNTEAFF	TGTGCCAGCACCGCCTCGTACAGGACAGGGAACACTGAAGCTTTCTTT
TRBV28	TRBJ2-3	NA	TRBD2	CASSLPAGITDTQYF	TGTGCCAGCAGTTTACCAGCGGGAATCACAGATACGCAGTATTTT
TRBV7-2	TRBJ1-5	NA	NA	CASSLGNQPQHF	TGTGCCAGCAGCTTAGGCAATCAGCCCCAGCATTTT
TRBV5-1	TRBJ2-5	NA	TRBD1	CASSSDRASPPETQYF	TGCGCCAGCAGCAGCGACAGGGCCAGTCCCCCGGAGACCCAGTACTTC
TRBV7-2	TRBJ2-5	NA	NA	CASSSERAREGGTQYF	TGTGCCAGCAGCTCCGAGCGGGCTAGAGAGGGGGGGACCCAGTACTTC